This TCR beta chain was recorded in a study of blood T cell repertoires in COVID-19. Study in general: The study drew acute and convalescent COVID-19 samples from the United States, Italy and Spain. From T cells, B-cell-depleted T cells, or PBMCs came the material, which was cDNA or gDNA.

Germline assignment: CDR1 SGHTA and CDR2 FQGTGA. This CDR3 has 17 amino acids. With 1 base clipped from V and 1 base from J, the junction kept 5 bases outside the gene matches. Enrolment of Seattle patients took place during active infection, and they were followed longitudinally. Authors' data handling: Reference gene primer amplification gave estimated nucleated cell counts. Data came from immunoSEQ multiplex PCR; TCRdb stores just in-frame clones and leaves some out. V, J and clone size reflect that table, while D and trimming were determined from the DNA. The sample yields about 500,000 clones, roughly nine tenths seen once.

This clonotype was obtained from a man between 18 and 29 years old with COVID-19, enrolled during active disease. V usage is TRBV7-3 and J usage is TRBJ2-2; 8 bases agree with TRBD1. Material for sequencing was peripheral blood. The CDR3 sequence is CASSLRGGTGNTGELFF. DNA of the CDR3: TGTGCCAGCAGCTTAAGAGGGGGGACAGGGAACACCGGGGAGCTGTTTTTT.